The source of this T cell receptor (beta chain) is a study of T cell repertoires in aging, cancer and after chemotherapy. Turning to the study itself: Donor ages fell into six groups from 30 or younger up to 70 or older. Clear clonal overlap appeared across healthy donor samples taken over several months to years. The full dataset contained approximately 9.6 million TCR reads.

Rearranged V-D-J TRB sequences were amplified with a mixed TRB-A/B primer pool. Each CDR3 protein is one row after TCRdb ran MiXCR on the multiplex PCR reads. The sample holds approximately 4,500 distinct CDR3 sequences, roughly 25% seen once. Per germline, CDR1 SQVTM and CDR2 ANQGSEA. CDR3 size: 11 residues. V was clipped by 7 bases and J by 4 bases, with 8 bases between them. In its sample, this clonotype ranks as medium-sized. Peripheral blood genomic DNA, not sorted cells or RNA, was the template. The sample taken for sequencing was blood. The V call is TRBV29-1, the J call TRBJ1-5; D call uncertain. This receptor was taken from a human donor in good health. The donor label of this sample is uncertain. Here the CDR3 reads CSAGENQPQHF. The CDR3 region has the DNA TGCAGCGCTGGGGAGAATCAGCCCCAGCATTTT.